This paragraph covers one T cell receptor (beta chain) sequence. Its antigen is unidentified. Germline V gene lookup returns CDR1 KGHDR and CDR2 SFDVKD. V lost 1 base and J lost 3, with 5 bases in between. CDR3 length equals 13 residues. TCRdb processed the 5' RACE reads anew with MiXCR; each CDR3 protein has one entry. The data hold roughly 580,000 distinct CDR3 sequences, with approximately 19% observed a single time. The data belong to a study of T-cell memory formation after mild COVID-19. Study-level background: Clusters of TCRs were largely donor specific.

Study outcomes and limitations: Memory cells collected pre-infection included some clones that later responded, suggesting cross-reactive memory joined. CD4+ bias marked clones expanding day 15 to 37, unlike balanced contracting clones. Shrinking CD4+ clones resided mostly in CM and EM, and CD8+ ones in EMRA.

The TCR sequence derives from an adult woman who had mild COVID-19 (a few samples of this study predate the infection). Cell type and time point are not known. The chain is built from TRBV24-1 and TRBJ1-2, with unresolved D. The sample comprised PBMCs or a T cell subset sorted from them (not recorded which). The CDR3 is CATSDLAHYGYTF. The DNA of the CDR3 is TGTGCCACCAGTGATTTAGCTCACTATGGCTACACCTTC.